A single sample is the source of the 14 T cell receptor beta chains below, sequenced in a study of T-cell reconstitution after alpha-beta-depleted transplantation in children. This sample's TCRbeta library carried unique molecular identifier barcodes. TCRdb reprocessed the PCR reads with MiXCR, giving one entry per CDR3 protein. Among some 9,700 distinct CDR3 sequences listed, approximately 14% were seen once. Material: PBMCs, mostly from graft donor cells, obtained 60 days after TCRalphabeta/CD19-depleted stem cell transplant. These receptors all stem from a male patient between 5 and 17 years old who had a stem cell transplant for acute lymphoblastic leukemia, so the T cells may come from the graft donor.

The chain uses TRBV6-1 and TRBJ2-2; D is undetermined. The germline V gene has CDR1 MNHNS and CDR2 SASEGT. V lost 6 bases, J lost 7 bases, and 6 bases lay in between. This CDR3 is built from 11 residues. The CDR3 reads CASRSYGELFF. CDR3 nucleotide sequence: TGTGCCAGCAGAAGCTACGGGGAGCTGTTTTTT.

Ten or more counts support this clonotype. The V call is TRBV14, the J call TRBJ1-2; a possible D gene is TRBD1 (5 bases). The CDR3 totals 15 residues. Per germline, CDR1 SGHDN and CDR2 FVKESK. V lost 0 bases and J 2 bases, leaving 10 bases between the germline ends. This CDR3 reads CASSQDGHKNYGYTF. In DNA, the CDR3 is TGTGCCAGCAGCCAAGATGGACACAAAAACTATGGCTACACCTTC.

This chain joins TRBV19 and TRBJ1-1, with TRBD1 identical over 8 bases. CDR1 LNHDA and CDR2 SQIVND come from the germline V gene (reference sequence). The CDR3 totals 14 residues. V trimming: 6 bases; J trimming: 5 bases; junction bases outside the gene matches: 8. The CDR3 DNA sequence: TGTGCCAGTAGAACGGACAGGGTTGGGACTGAAGCTTTCTTT. Encoded protein: CASRTDRVGTEAFF.

This clonotype was seen many times. The chain carries TRBV6-2 or TRBV6-3 and TRBJ1-2; possible D gene TRBD1, 5 bases. Deletions cut 6 bases from V and 4 bases from J, with 12 bases between. CDR1 MNHEY and CDR2 SVGEGT come from the germline V gene. The CDR3 extends over 13 amino acids. The CDR3 DNA sequence: TGTGCCAGCAGACCCGGGACGGGCTATGGCTACACCTTC. Translated, it gives CASRPGTGYGYTF.

The chain carries TRBV7-2 and TRBJ2-7; 10 nucleotides match TRBD1. The CDR3 runs to 15 residues. V lost 8 bases to trimming and J lost 2 bases; unmatched junction nucleotides: 9. The V gene's germline CDR1 is SGHTA and CDR2 FQGNSA. The CDR3 nucleotides are TGTGCCAGCCGGGGACAGGGGATGGGGACCTACGAGCAGTACTTC. Protein sequence: CASRGQGMGTYEQYF.

This clonotype was seen ten or more times. The rearrangement uses TRBV30 and TRBJ2-3; no clear D gene. CDR3 length equals 15 residues. In germline, CDR1 is GTSNPN, CDR2 SVGIG (reference sequence). Trimming cost V 0 bases and J 4 bases, with 14 bases left between them. CDR3 loop: CAWSVGRKGPDTQYF. The CDR3 DNA is TGTGCCTGGAGTGTAGGTCGGAAGGGTCCAGATACGCAGTATTTT.

Many counts were recorded for this clonotype. The chain is built from TRBV29-1 and TRBJ2-5; D is unresolved. Germline lookup yields CDR1 SQVTM and CDR2 ANQGSEA. Trimming stripped 0 bases from V and 0 bases from J, with 8 bases between. The CDR3 runs to 14 residues. This chain's CDR3 is CSVEDEIDQETQYF. The DNA of the CDR3 is TGCAGCGTTGAAGACGAGATTGACCAAGAGACCCAGTACTTC.

This clonotype was counted ten times or more. This chain connects TRBV6-1 to TRBJ1-5; TRBD1 matches 10 bases. The V gene end was trimmed by 3 bases and the J gene end by 7 bases; junction bases not matched to a gene: 9. The CDR3 contains 16 residues. The germline V gene encodes CDR1 MNHNS and CDR2 SASEGT. The chain's CDR3 is CASSDLPGTGEQPQHF. In DNA, the CDR3 is TGTGCCAGCAGTGACCTCCCCGGGACAGGGGAGCAGCCCCAGCATTTT.

This clonotype was detected many times. The chain combines TRBV7-9 with TRBJ1-6; possible D gene TRBD1, 5 bases. The CDR3 loop spans 13 amino acids. The V and J ends lost 1 base and 16 bases respectively, with 14 bases between them. Germline assignment: CDR1 SEHNR and CDR2 FQNEAQ (reference sequence). The CDR3 DNA reads TGTGCCAGCAGCTTAGGCGGGGGTTATACACTCCACTTT. This translates into CASSLGGGYTLHF.

At least ten counts were recorded for this clonotype. V gene TRBV5-1 combines with J gene TRBJ2-3; TRBD2 agrees at 11 bases. The V gene's germline CDR1 is SGHRS and CDR2 YFSETQ. The V gene end was trimmed by 0 bases and the J gene end by 0 bases; junction bases not matched to a gene: 0. The CDR3 is made up of 16 amino acids. CDR3 sequence reads: CASSLVAGGSTDTQYF. The CDR3 DNA reads TGCGCCAGCAGCTTGGTAGCGGGAGGGAGCACAGATACGCAGTATTTT.

This clonotype was found a few times. Here the CDR3 reads CASSFTAGGPNNEQFF. CDR3 nucleotides: TGTGCCAGCAGCTTTACGGCGGGGGGCCCGAACAATGAGCAGTTCTTC. J is TRBJ2-1 and V is TRBV11-2, with 8 nucleotides matching TRBD2. The germline gives CDR1 SGHAT, CDR2 FQNNGV. This CDR3 region has 16 residues. With 3 bases clipped from V and 5 bases from J, the junction kept 9 bases outside the gene matches. The variable domain in full, with the rest retrieved from reference TRBV11-2 and TRBJ2-1, is EAGVAQSPRYKIIEKRQSVAFWCNPISGHATLYWYQQILGQGPKLLIQFQNNGVVDDSQLPKDRFSAERLKGVDSTLKIQPAKLEDSAVYLCASSFTAGGPNNEQFFGPGTRLTVL.

The DNA of the CDR3 is TGTGCCAGCAGTTACGCTAGCGGGCTAGGCGGCTCCGAGCAGTACTTC. It is translated as CASSYASGLGGSEQYF. The chain employs TRBV6-5 and TRBJ2-7; 8 nucleotides align to TRBD2. J lost 6 bases, V lost 2 bases, and 12 bases had no gene match. The CDR3 contains 16 residues. Germline CDR1 reads MNHEY; CDR2 reads SVGAGI.

The genes are TRBV7-1 and TRBJ1-2; D is uncertain. TRBV7-1 is an open reading frame whose function is uncertain. Trimming removed 3 bases at V and 2 bases at J, with 7 bases between. The CDR3 consists of 13 residues. The CDR3 here is CASSSGLNYGYTF. CDR3 nucleotide sequence: TGTGCCAGCAGCTCCGGGCTGAACTATGGCTACACCTTC.

This clonotype has at least ten counts. CDR3 sequence (DNA): TGCAGTGCTAGAGCCCGCCCCTGGGGGCGGCAAGAGACCCAGTACTTC. Its protein product is CSARARPWGRQETQYF. The chain joins TRBV20-1 to TRBJ2-5; D is possibly TRBD1 (6 bases). This CDR3 contains 16 residues. Germline CDR1 DFQATT, CDR2 SNEGSKA (reference sequence). V gave up 1 base and J gave up 2 bases, with 17 bases separating them.